This T cell receptor beta chain appears in the sequencing data of a study of CD8 T cells in ankylosing spondylitis. Findings and caveats of the study: From matched ankylosing spondylitis synovial fluid, disease-linked clones were reportedly recovered at significantly enriched levels.

A few counts support this clonotype. Its antigen is not known. TCRdb recomputed calls from the 5' RACE reads with MiXCR, one row per CDR3 protein. The table has about 190,000 distinct CDR3 sequences, 10% to 15% seen once; the top ten hold around 10%. Germline V CDR1 and CDR2: DFQATT, SNEGSKA (reference sequence). Trimming left V 0 bases short and J 5 bases short, with 13 bases between. This CDR3 has 14 residues. The chain couples TRBV20-1 to TRBJ2-5; D is possibly TRBD2 (5 bases). Sample: blood, either unsorted or a sorted T cell fraction (not recorded which). The origin of this receptor is a female donor with ankylosing spondylitis or in good health (not recorded which). Written as DNA, the CDR3 is TGCAGTGCTAGAGAGCGACTCCCGGGGGAGACCCAGTACTTC. It codes for CSARERLPGETQYF.